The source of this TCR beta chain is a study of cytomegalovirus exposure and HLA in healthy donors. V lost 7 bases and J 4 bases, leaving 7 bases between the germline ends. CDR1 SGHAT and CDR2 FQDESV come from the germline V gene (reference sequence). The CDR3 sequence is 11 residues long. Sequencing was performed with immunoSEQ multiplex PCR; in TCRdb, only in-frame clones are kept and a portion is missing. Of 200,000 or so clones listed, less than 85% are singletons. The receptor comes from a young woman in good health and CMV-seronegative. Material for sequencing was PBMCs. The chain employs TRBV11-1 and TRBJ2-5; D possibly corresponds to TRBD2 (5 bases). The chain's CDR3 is CASIEGETQYF. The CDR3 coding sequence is TGTGCCAGCATAGAGGGAGAGACCCAGTACTTC.